This TCR beta chain was sequenced for a study of CD8 T cells in ankylosing spondylitis (dated by TCRdb to about 2017). About the investigation overall: The study profiled T cell receptor beta repertoires in healthy donors and ankylosing spondylitis patients to find disease-linked TCR variants. In total, the full study cohort was made up of 85 to 140 healthy donors and roughly 27 ankylosing spondylitis patients. Peripheral blood was sampled, and synovial fluid was also collected from ankylosing spondylitis patients. What the work shows at the level of the full study, not this receptor alone: The disease-linked clones were reported as significantly enriched in matched synovial fluid samples from ankylosing spondylitis patients. Blood from ankylosing spondylitis patients appeared to be characterized by a TCR beta motif composed of several highly homologous amino acid variants. Some TCR beta motif variants had previously been reported in synovial fluid and blood of reactive arthritis patients, which suggested common disease-initiation mechanisms. The disease-linked clones showed a CD8+ phenotype and occurred at relatively low frequencies in peripheral blood.

Sequencing took place on an Illumina HiSeq 2500. Quantitative 5'-RACE with molecular barcodes was used to prepare TCR beta libraries. The authors processed their data as follows. A new computational method based on a probabilistic model of VDJ rearrangement was used to identify disease-linked TCR variants. In-frame beta chains were kept once TCRdb had trimmed the public reads at Q25 with fastp and called clones with MiXCR. Rows are combined by CDR3 protein, so each entry shows the most common genes and DNA. These V and J calls derive from TCRdb rather than the authors' analysis. The sample includes about 360,000 distinct CDR3 sequences, with roughly 20% observed a single time. Together, the top ten hold around 13% of the sample. V is trimmed back by 9 bases and J by 0 bases, and the junction contains 9 bases that no gene match accounts for. From the cysteine up to the phenylalanine, the CDR3 has a length of 16 residues. Left in the record is the CDR3 DNA by itself, 48 bases read in frame from the first base. CDR1 SNHLY and CDR2 FYNNEI were looked up in the germline V gene.

This clonotype was detected only a few times. This clone's antigen is unknown. The input lacks base qualities; no much larger clone sits a single base away. This clonotype originated in a male donor with ankylosing spondylitis or in good health (not recorded which). Sequenced: blood, either unsorted or a sorted T cell fraction (not recorded which). Here the chain combines TRBV2 and TRBJ2-1; the junction holds 9 bases that match TRBD2. The CDR3 loop reads CARINSGGFSYNEQFF. The DNA reads TGTGCCAGAATAAATAGCGGGGGCTTCTCCTACAATGAGCAGTTCTTC.